The clone carrying this T cell receptor beta chain occurred a few times. Its antigen remains unidentified. This CDR3 spans 17 amino acids. J gave up 6 bases and V 0 bases, and 13 bases lay outside the gene matches. Germline CDR1 reads SGHDN; CDR2 reads FVKESK. Peripheral blood was drawn, about 9.7 milliliters per donor. Isolation per sample recovered at least 6.5 million PBMCs. The sample comes from a study of blood T cells in healthy people across ages. Primers used in a second PCR of about 7 to 12 cycles were a sample-barcoded 5' primer and a J-beta primer mix. From the 5' RACE reads, TCRdb called clonotypes with MiXCR, one entry per CDR3 protein. The sample contains approximately 1.5 million distinct CDR3 sequences, approximately 42% of which appear only once. General study results and limits: Per-million-T-cell TCR beta diversity fell roughly linearly with age. Diversity estimates from one million T cells were considered underestimates.

The sequenced material came from blood. The source of this sequence is a woman aged 18-29 years in good health. The rearrangement uses TRBV14 and TRBJ2-7, with 8 bases identical to TRBD2. The CDR3 is CASSQDQEGLGPLEQYF. DNA for the CDR3: TGTGCCAGCAGCCAAGATCAGGAGGGACTAGGCCCTCTCGAGCAGTACTTC.